This TCR beta chain was sequenced for a study of early T cells in non-severe SARS-CoV-2 infection (dated by TCRdb to the early 2020s). Background for the entire study: Bulk RNA from unsorted whole blood was used for TCR sequencing, so alpha and beta chains could not be paired. Beyond this particular receptor, the publication reports: VDJdb matching was skewed toward anti-spike CD8 responses, so virus-specific expansions were likely underestimated and private and CD4 specificities were missed.

Library creation used 5' RACE. The instrument given in TCRdb is NextSeq 500. Unique molecular identifiers were attached to individual cDNA molecules in the TCR library protocol so that sequencing error and PCR bias could be corrected. Sequencing covered both TCR alpha and beta chains, and within each sample the abundances of alpha and beta sequences were tightly co-correlated. In the source study's methods: Decombinator V4 was used to annotate TCR sequences for V gene, J gene and CDR3. Expanded TCRs were defined as changing significantly between any two time points under a Poisson model with p below 0.0001. TCR abundances were normalised to the total number of TCRs sequenced per sample and expressed as counts per million. TRAV1-2 paired with TRAJ12, TRAJ20 or TRAJ33 defined MAIT TCRs, while TRAV10 paired with TRAJ18 defined iNKT TCRs. A search of VDJdb, accessed on 1 November 2021, was run for TCRs annotated to CMV, EBV and SARS-CoV-2, with TCRs annotated for multiple antigens excluded. TCRdb's own reprocessing of the public reads used fastp at Q25 and MiXCR and kept productive beta chains. One record per CDR3 amino acid sequence lists the most common genes and DNA. TCRdb, not the authors, supplied the V and J calls. This sample is represented by some 60,000 distinct CDR3 sequences; about 10% of them were singletons. 8.5% to 9.5% of the sample goes to the ten largest clones.

There are 15 amino acids in the CDR3, from cysteine to phenylalanine inclusive. Just CDR3 DNA is preserved here, 45 bases in frame from base 1. Trimming accounts for 1 base at V and 0 bases at J, while the number of junction bases matched to no gene is 2. The CDR1 and CDR2 encoded by the germline V gene are WSHSY and SAAADI. This clonotype was counted a few times. Its antigen is currently not known. One base away there is no much larger clone; base qualities are not given. A case-control design nested within a healthcare worker cohort in London, UK, was used, with weekly nasopharyngeal swab PCR tests and blood sampling performed. Healthcare workers were recruited between 23 and 31 March 2020, during the week of the UK lockdown, and were followed weekly for up to roughly 15 weeks.

The sequenced material came from whole blood. In this chain, TRBV10-2 is recombined with TRBJ1-1, with 7 bases in between that match TRBD1. The sequence was obtained from an adult who was a healthcare worker with PCR-confirmed SARS-CoV-2 infection or an uninfected control (not recorded which). The encoded CDR3 is CASSEYRGVNTEAFF. The nucleotide sequence reads as follows: TGCGCCAGCAGTGAGTACAGGGGAGTGAACACTGAAGCTTTCTTT.